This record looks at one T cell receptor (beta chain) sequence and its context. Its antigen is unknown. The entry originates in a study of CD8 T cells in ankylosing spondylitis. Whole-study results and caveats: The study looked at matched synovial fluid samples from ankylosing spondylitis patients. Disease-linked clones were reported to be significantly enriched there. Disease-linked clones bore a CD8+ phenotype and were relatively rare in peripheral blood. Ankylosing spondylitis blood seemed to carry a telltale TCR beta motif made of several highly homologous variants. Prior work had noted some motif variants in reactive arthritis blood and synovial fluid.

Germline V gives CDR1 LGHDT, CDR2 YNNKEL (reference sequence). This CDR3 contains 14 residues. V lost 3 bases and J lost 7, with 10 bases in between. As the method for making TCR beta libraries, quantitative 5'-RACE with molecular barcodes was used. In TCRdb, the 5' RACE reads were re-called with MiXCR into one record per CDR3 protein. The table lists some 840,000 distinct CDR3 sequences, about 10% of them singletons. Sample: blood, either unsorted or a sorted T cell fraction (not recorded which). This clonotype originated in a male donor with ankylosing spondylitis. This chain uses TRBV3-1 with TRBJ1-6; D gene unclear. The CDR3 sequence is CASSHHDRNSPLHF. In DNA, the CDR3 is TGTGCCAGCAGCCACCACGACCGAAATTCACCCCTCCACTTT.